The sequence of this T cell receptor (beta chain) was determined in a study of blood T cells in healthy people across ages. Alongside a J-beta primer mix, a sample-barcoded 5' primer served in a second PCR lasting about 7 to 12 cycles. CDR3-containing paired-end reads numbered at least 2.5 million in each sample. In TCRdb, the 5' RACE reads were re-called with MiXCR into one record per CDR3 protein. The sample lists approximately 810,000 distinct CDR3 sequences, more than 25% occurring once. The J segment lost 1 base and the V segment lost 6 bases, leaving 12 bases of the junction unmatched. Germline loops: CDR1 SGDLS, CDR2 YYNGEE. The CDR3 runs 18 residues. Study-level points and caveats: While age rose, TCR beta diversity per million T cells dropped in a roughly linear way. Both naive CD4+ cell counts and diversity were greater in long-lived donors than in aged donors.

About this clonotype itself: Its antigen remains unidentified.

The chain has TRBV9 and TRBJ2-1; TRBD2 matches at 11 bases. The sample comprised blood. This TCR came from an elderly woman in good health. The CDR3 sequence: CASTLGLAGGKSYNEQFF. The DNA for the CDR3 is TGTGCCAGCACCCTAGGGCTAGCGGGAGGAAAATCCTACAATGAGCAGTTCTTC.